The 22 T cell receptor beta chains below were found in one sample sequenced in a study of blood T cell repertoires in COVID-19. TCRdb keeps only in-frame clones here, not all; method: immunoSEQ multiplex PCR. Counted here are roughly 180,000 clones, 83% occurring once; the ten biggest clones make up 3.6%. The sequencing sample was made of PBMCs or T cells enriched from blood (not recorded which). These receptors were taken from a woman in her fifties or sixties in a cohort exposed to, infected with or recovered from COVID-19 (not recorded which).

The chain uses TRBV7-9 and TRBJ2-1; TRBD2 aligns across 10 bases. The V and J ends lost 3 bases and 6 bases, in that order; junction bases with no gene match: 11. Germline V gene sequence: CDR1 SEHNR, CDR2 FQNEAQ (reference sequence). This CDR3 is 17 amino acids long. CDR3 amino acids: CASSFARIAGGLNEQFF. As DNA, the CDR3 is TGTGCCAGCAGCTTTGCCCGGATAGCGGGGGGCCTCAATGAGCAGTTCTTC.

This clone was picked up many times. V and J are TRBV6-2 or TRBV6-3 and TRBJ1-4, with 8 bases matching TRBD1. Trimming removed 4 bases from V and 6 bases from J; junction bases left unmatched: 7. Per the germline V gene, CDR1 is MNHEY and CDR2 is SVGEGT. The CDR3 has 15 amino acids. CDR3 region: CASSSEDRADEKLFF. The DNA of the CDR3 is TGTGCCAGCAGTTCCGAGGACAGGGCTGATGAAAAACTGTTTTTT.

The chain is built from TRBV9 and TRBJ2-7, with 8 bases matching TRBD2. The V segment lost 0 bases and the J segment 4 bases; nucleotides outside the gene matches: 6. Germline lookup yields CDR1 SGDLS and CDR2 YYNGEE. The CDR3 consists of 15 residues. In nucleotides, the CDR3 is TGTGCCAGCAGCGTAGCGACGGGAGGGCCGTACGAGCAGTACTTC. It codes for CASSVATGGPYEQYF.

The rearrangement uses TRBV27 and TRBJ1-6; 8 bases fit TRBD1. The CDR3 has 17 amino acids. With V trimmed by 0 bases and J by 6 bases, 7 bases remained unmatched. The germline gives CDR1 MNHEY, CDR2 SMNVEV (reference sequence). The CDR3 DNA sequence: TGTGCCAGCAGTTTATCGCAGGGGGCGCGGGGTAATTCACCCCTCCACTTT. This codes for CASSLSQGARGNSPLHF.

This clone was seen only once. V and J are TRBV19 and TRBJ1-5; 7 positions match TRBD1. V dropped 3 bases and J dropped 3; count of bases not matched to a gene: 5. Germline CDR1 reads LNHDA; CDR2 reads SQIVND (reference sequence). The CDR3 is made up of 15 amino acids. Here the CDR3 reads CASSIRGTDNQPQHF. The CDR3 nucleotides are TGTGCCAGTAGTATCCGGGGGACAGACAATCAGCCCCAGCATTTT.

The gene calls are TRBV3-1 (or the pseudogene TRBV3-2) and TRBJ1-1; D is ambiguous. This CDR3 has 14 amino acids. Trimming took off 5 bases at V and 4 bases at J, with 14 bases between the two ends. Germline lookup yields CDR1 LGHDT and CDR2 YNNKEL (reference sequence). As DNA, the CDR3 is TGTGCCAGCAGCGATGACCCTGGGCGCACTGAAGCTTTCTTT. Its protein is CASSDDPGRTEAFF.

The chain links TRBV7-8 to TRBJ1-2; D is uncertain. This CDR3 region has 15 residues. V lost 1 base to trimming and J lost 1 base, with 10 bases between them. The germline CDR1 and CDR2 sequences are SGHVS and FQNEAQ. The CDR3 sequence is CASSLGTEFNYGYTF. The CDR3, as DNA: TGTGCCAGCAGCTTAGGGACTGAATTTAACTATGGCTACACCTTC.

This clone was recorded only once. CDR3 nucleotides: TGTGCCACCGAGCTGGACAGGGTTAGGGCTAATCAGCCCCAGCATTTT. Protein: CATELDRVRANQPQHF. This sequence joins TRBV6-6 and TRBJ1-5; 8 bases align to TRBD1. Germline lookup yields CDR1 MNHNY and CDR2 SVGAGI (reference sequence). The ends lost 10 bases at V and 4 bases at J; junction bases unmatched: 15. This CDR3 comprises 16 residues.

The chain uses TRBV3-1 (or the pseudogene TRBV3-2) and TRBJ2-6, with D possibly matching TRBD2 (6 bases). With 4 bases removed from V and 1 base from J, the gap between germline ends came to 14 bases. The CDR3 consists of 17 residues. Per the germline V gene, CDR1 is LGHDT and CDR2 is YNNKEL (reference sequence). The CDR3 loop reads CASSLWDSRSGANVLTF. The DNA for the CDR3 is TGTGCCAGCAGCCTTTGGGACTCCCGATCTGGGGCCAACGTCCTGACTTTC.

The chain carries TRBV27 and TRBJ1-4; D is possibly TRBD1 (5 bases). CDR3 length: 17 amino acids. Germline V gene sequence: CDR1 MNHEY, CDR2 SMNVEV (reference sequence). V lost 1 base and J lost 3, with 15 bases in between. Here the CDR3 reads CASSLYPGRLANEKLFF. The DNA of the CDR3 is TGTGCCAGCAGTTTATATCCAGGGAGGTTAGCTAATGAAAAACTGTTTTTT.

This chain uses TRBV4-2 with TRBJ1-4, with TRBD1 as a possible D gene (6 bases). In germline, CDR1 is LGHNA, CDR2 YNFKEQ. The CDR3 spans 15 residues. V was cut by 3 bases and J by 5 bases, with 13 bases left in between. The DNA for the CDR3 is TGTGCCAGCAGCCAGGGTGACAGGTCCAATGAAAAACTGTTTTTT. Protein sequence: CASSQGDRSNEKLFF.

This chain uses TRBV19 with TRBJ1-1; tentative D call: TRBD1 (5 bases). The CDR3 is 14 amino acids. Looked up from germline, CDR1 is LNHDA and CDR2 is SQIVND (reference sequence). The germline V and J ends were trimmed by 9 bases and 5 bases, with 19 bases remaining between them. CDR3 sequence: CASTVLRGRTEAFF. As DNA, the CDR3 is TGTGCCAGCACGGTCCTTAGGGGCCGGACTGAAGCTTTCTTT.

V is TRBV6-4 and J is TRBJ2-1, with 10 bases fitting TRBD2. J lost 7 bases, V lost 3 bases, and 12 bases had no gene match. The length of the CDR3 is 17 residues. CDR1 is MRHNA and CDR2 is SNTAGT in the germline V gene. CDR3 amino acids: CASSEVAGLAAENEQFF. In nucleotides, the CDR3 is TGTGCCAGCAGTGAGGTTGCCGGACTAGCGGCAGAGAATGAGCAGTTCTTC.

The chain couples TRBV3-1 (or the pseudogene TRBV3-2) to TRBJ1-5; 9 bases align to TRBD1. V was pared by 2 bases and J by 5 bases, with 10 bases of the junction left unmatched. The CDR3 contains 17 residues. Germline CDR1 and CDR2: LGHDT and YNNKEL (reference sequence). CDR3 in DNA: TGTGCCAGCAGCCAAACCCCCCCGACAGGGGGTTATCAGCCCCAGCATTTT. It encodes CASSQTPPTGGYQPQHF.

CDR3 nucleotides: TGTGCCAGCACCCCGGGGAGCTATGGCTACACCTTC. Amino acids: CASTPGSYGYTF. This chain joins TRBV28 and TRBJ1-2; no clear D. Germline V lookup: CDR1 MDHEN, CDR2 SYDVKM. CDR3 size: 12 residues. V lost 7 bases and J 4 bases, leaving 10 bases between the germline ends.

The CDR3 DNA sequence: TGTGCCAGCAGCTTAGAGGCCCTAGCGGGGGATATTGCCTACGAGCAGTACTTC. Translated: CASSLEALAGDIAYEQYF. The gene calls are TRBV7-2 and TRBJ2-7; TRBD2 matches at 10 bases. With 1 base clipped from V and 2 bases from J, the junction kept 11 bases outside the gene matches. Germline V gene data show CDR1 as SGHTA and CDR2 as FQGNSA. The CDR3 has 18 amino acids.

The chain joins TRBV25-1 to TRBJ1-1; D is ambiguous. The V gene's germline CDR1 is MGHDK and CDR2 SYGVNS. The CDR3 length is 13 residues. The ends were cut back, 6 bases at V and 0 bases at J, with 8 bases in the middle. CDR3 protein: CASRTKMNTEAFF. Here the CDR3 DNA reads TGTGCCAGCAGAACAAAGATGAACACTGAAGCTTTCTTT.

The genes are TRBV15 and TRBJ2-7; D call uncertain. Germline V gene sequence: CDR1 LNHNV, CDR2 YYDKDF (reference sequence). With 5 bases removed from V and 3 bases from J, the gap between germline ends came to 17 bases. The CDR3 runs to 15 residues. The chain's CDR3 is CATSSPRHGRYEQYF. CDR3 nucleotides: TGTGCCACCAGCTCCCCCAGACACGGTCGCTACGAGCAGTACTTC.

The chain employs TRBV4-1 and TRBJ1-5, with TRBD1 identical over 10 bases. The CDR3 is 16 amino acids. The germline V gene has CDR1 MGHRA and CDR2 YSYEKL. V trimming: 1 base; J trimming: 1 base; junction bases outside the gene matches: 1. For the CDR3, the DNA is TGCGCCAGCAGCCAAGGACAGGGGGCGAGCAATCAGCCCCAGCATTTT. It specifies CASSQGQGASNQPQHF.

This chain's CDR3 is CASSISGQPIYEQYF. CDR3 in DNA: TGTGCCAGTAGTATTTCGGGACAGCCCATATACGAGCAGTACTTC. V and J are TRBV19 and TRBJ2-7; 7 bases align to TRBD1. This CDR3 contains 15 residues. Germline CDR1 reads LNHDA; CDR2 reads SQIVND (reference sequence). V lost 3 bases and J lost 4; bases outside the gene matches: 9.

This clone was counted between two and nine times. This sample also contains other DNA sequences that code for the same CDR3. This chain connects TRBV5-4 to TRBJ1-2; D gene ambiguous. This CDR3 has 12 amino acids. Germline CDR1 is SGHNT and CDR2 is YYREEE (reference sequence). Trimming cost V 2 bases and J 4 bases, with 6 bases left between them. The CDR3 coding sequence is TGTGCCAGCAGCTTACCAGGCTATGGCTACACCTTC. Its protein product is CASSLPGYGYTF.

This clone was seen only once. The V and J genes are TRBV3-1 (or the pseudogene TRBV3-2) and TRBJ2-7; D is perhaps TRBD1 (5 bases). From germline, CDR1 is LGHDT and CDR2 YNNKEL (reference sequence). V was trimmed by 0 bases and J by 2 bases, leaving 17 bases between them. This CDR3 spans 17 amino acids. The CDR3 nucleotides are TGTGCCAGCAGCCAAGATCTAAGGGGCCGACAAACCTACGAGCAGTACTTC. This encodes CASSQDLRGRQTYEQYF.